A selection of T cell receptor beta chains follows, all from one sample in a study of blood T cell repertoires in COVID-19. TCRdb keeps only in-frame clones here, not all; method: immunoSEQ multiplex PCR. The sample includes about 99,000 clones, around 84% seen only once; the top ten take 10% to 15%. Source material: peripheral blood. The origin of the receptors is an older woman in a cohort sampled during active or convalescent COVID-19. Both conserved end residues are part of each CDR3. A D gene is named only where the DNA matches it firmly. A clone size is listed for some rows: how often the clone was seen (once, few, many), or a class if it is expanded.

.,TRBV4-1,TRBD2,TRBJ2-7,CASSQDKGASGYEQYF,TGCGCCAGCAGCCAAGATAAAGGGGCTAGCGGCTACGAGCAGTACTTC
.,TRBV3-1/TRBV3-2,.,TRBJ1-1,CASSQDQANTEAFF,TGTGCCAGCAGCCAAGATCAGGCGAACACTGAAGCTTTCTTT
.,TRBV6-5,TRBD1,TRBJ2-7,CASSYSGTGVEQYF,TGTGCCAGCAGTTACTCAGGGACAGGGGTCGAGCAGTACTTC
.,TRBV27,.,TRBJ2-5,CASSLSAGMETQYF,TGTGCCAGCAGTTTATCGGCGGGGATGGAGACCCAGTACTTC
.,TRBV6-9,TRBD1,TRBJ1-3,CASRPQDREGNTIYF,TGTGCCAGCAGACCTCAGGACAGGGAAGGAAACACCATATATTTT
.,TRBV12-3/TRBV12-4,.,TRBJ1-1,CASSFTENTEAFF,TGTGCCAGCAGTTTCACAGAGAACACTGAAGCTTTCTTT
.,TRBV2,TRBD2,TRBJ2-5,CASSPGVTSGGLQETQYF,TGTGCCAGCAGCCCCGGAGTGACTAGCGGGGGGCTACAAGAGACCCAGTACTTC
.,TRBV18,.,TRBJ2-5,CASSLTGRETQYF,TGTGCCAGCTCACTCACAGGGCGGGAGACCCAGTACTTC
once,TRBV3-1/TRBV3-2,.,TRBJ1-2,CASSHHQVGSGYTF,TGTGCCAGCAGCCACCACCAGGTTGGGAGTGGCTACACCTTC
.,TRBV6-5,.,TRBJ2-6,CASSYVGAGANVLTF,TGTGCCAGCAGTTACGTGGGGGCCGGGGCCAACGTCCTGACTTTC
.,TRBV4-1,TRBD2,TRBJ2-7,CASSQEGLAGRYEQYF,TGCGCCAGCAGCCAAGAGGGTCTAGCGGGGCGCTACGAGCAGTACTTC
.,TRBV5-5,.,TRBJ2-5,CASSLTGTQETQYF,TGTGCCAGCAGCTTAACAGGGACCCAAGAGACCCAGTACTTC
.,TRBV7-2,.,TRBJ1-6,CASSSSRIGNGSPLHF,TGTGCCAGCAGCTCCTCGCGCATCGGGAATGGTTCACCCCTCCACTTT
.,TRBV4-1,.,TRBJ1-1,CASSQSPAEAFF,TGCGCCAGCAGCCAGAGCCCGGCTGAAGCTTTCTTT
few,TRBV28,TRBD2,TRBJ2-7,CASSLSSGPYYEQYF,TGTGCCAGCAGTCTCTCTAGCGGGCCCTACTACGAGCAGTACTTC
.,TRBV21-1,.,TRBJ2-5,CASSKKRGRETQYF,TGTGCCAGCAGCAAAAAAAGGGGTCGGGAGACCCAGTACTTC
.,TRBV11-2,.,TRBJ2-7,CASSLGDIVYEQYF,TGTGCCAGCAGCTTAGGTGACATAGTCTACGAGCAGTACTTC
once,TRBV11-2,TRBD2,TRBJ2-7,CASSRGGGRTSYEQYF,TGTGCCAGCTCTCGGGGTGGCGGGAGGACCTCATACGAGCAGTACTTC
few,TRBV5-1,TRBD2,TRBJ2-1,CASSFRAGGTYNEQFF,TGCGCCAGCAGCTTCAGAGCGGGGGGCACCTACAATGAGCAGTTCTTC
.,TRBV19,.,TRBJ2-5,CASRRTATPQETQYF,TGTGCCAGTAGGAGGACAGCCACCCCCCAAGAGACCCAGTACTTC
.,TRBV27,TRBD1,TRBJ1-1,CASSLSGTGNTEAFF,TGTGCCAGCAGTTTATCTGGGACAGGGAACACTGAAGCTTTCTTT
.,TRBV28,TRBD1,TRBJ2-7,CASRRTGYEQYF,TGTGCCAGCAGGCGGACAGGATACGAGCAGTACTTC
.,TRBV11-2,.,TRBJ2-7,CASSLRLGDTHEQYF,TGTGCCAGCAGCTTACGGTTGGGGGACACCCACGAGCAGTACTTC
.,TRBV11-2,.,TRBJ2-1,CASSSGAYNEQFF,TGTGCCAGCAGCTCCGGAGCCTACAATGAGCAGTTCTTC
.,TRBV3-1/TRBV3-2,.,TRBJ1-3,CASSHRGSGNTIYF,TGTGCCAGCAGCCACCGGGGCTCTGGAAACACCATATATTTT
.,TRBV6-1,.,TRBJ2-7,CASSEPLSYEQYF,TGTGCCAGCAGTGAACCTCTCTCCTACGAGCAGTACTTC
.,TRBV27,.,TRBJ1-6,CASSAFGGGNSPLHF,TGTGCCAGCAGTGCCTTCGGGGGAGGGAATTCACCCCTCCACTTT
once,TRBV11-2,.,TRBJ2-7,CASSFLIRSRGYEQYF,TGTGCCAGCAGCTTTTTAATCAGGAGTCGGGGCTACGAGCAGTACTTC
.,TRBV5-1,.,TRBJ1-1,CASSPPDTEAFF,TGCGCCAGCAGCCCACCGGACACTGAAGCTTTCTTT
.,TRBV9,TRBD2,TRBJ2-1,CASSVRVAGGDEQFF,TGTGCCAGCAGCGTTAGGGTAGCGGGAGGCGATGAGCAGTTCTTC
.,TRBV27,.,TRBJ2-2,CASSFVVGELFF,TGTGCCAGCAGTTTCGTCGTCGGGGAGCTGTTTTTT
.,TRBV15,TRBD1,TRBJ1-5,CATSRDLTGTGGRQPQHF,TGTGCCACCAGCAGAGATCTCACCGGGACAGGGGGCCGTCAGCCCCAGCATTTT
once,TRBV30,.,TRBJ2-2,CAWSSYRDTGELFF,TGTGCCTGGAGTTCCTACAGGGACACCGGGGAGCTGTTTTTT
.,TRBV9,TRBD2,TRBJ2-3,CASSVRPGLAGRDTQYF,TGTGCCAGCAGCGTCAGACCGGGACTAGCAGGCAGAGATACGCAGTATTTT
.,TRBV28,.,TRBJ1-2,CASTMWGPNYGYTF,TGTGCCAGCACTATGTGGGGCCCGAACTATGGCTACACCTTC
.,TRBV9,.,TRBJ1-3,CASSPGASSGNTIYF,TGTGCCAGCAGCCCCGGAGCTAGCTCTGGAAACACCATATATTTT
once,TRBV24-1,.,TRBJ1-4,CATSGRANEKLFF,TGTGCCACCAGTGGGCGGGCAAATGAAAAACTGTTTTTT
few,TRBV5-1,.,TRBJ2-7,CASSNRGGDEQYF,TGCGCCAGCAGCAACCGTGGGGGCGACGAGCAGTACTTC
.,TRBV7-9,.,TRBJ1-2,CASSPRTVNYGYTF,TGTGCCAGCAGCCCTCGGACAGTCAACTATGGCTACACCTTC
.,TRBV30,.,TRBJ2-1,CAWSGSGQQFF,TGTGCCTGGAGTGGGAGCGGCCAGCAGTTCTTC
.,TRBV6-5,.,TRBJ1-2,CASRFGRNGYTF,TGTGCCAGCAGGTTTGGTAGAAATGGCTACACCTTC
.,TRBV7-8,.,TRBJ1-3,CASSLPGSSGNTIYF,TGTGCCAGCAGCTTACCCGGGTCCTCTGGAAACACCATATATTTT
.,TRBV5-1,TRBD1,TRBJ1-1,CASTGGTGAGTEAFF,TGCGCCAGCACGGGGGGGACAGGGGCCGGGACTGAAGCTTTCTTT
.,TRBV6-5,.,TRBJ1-3,CASNPDGLSGNTIYF,TGTGCCAGCAACCCGGACGGACTCTCTGGAAACACCATATATTTT
.,TRBV11-2,.,TRBJ1-5,CASSPDPGINQPQHF,TGTGCCAGCAGCCCAGACCCGGGAATCAATCAGCCCCAGCATTTT
.,TRBV6-1,.,TRBJ2-7,CASSETGEQYF,TGTGCCAGCAGTGAAACCGGTGAGCAGTACTTC
.,TRBV24-1,TRBD2,TRBJ2-2,CATSDPSGRSVGELFF,TGTGCCACCAGTGATCCCAGCGGGAGGTCGGTCGGGGAGCTGTTTTTT
.,TRBV5-4,TRBD1,TRBJ2-2,CASSTNRGRAGELFF,TGTGCCAGCAGCACAAACAGGGGAAGGGCCGGGGAGCTGTTTTTT
.,TRBV28,.,TRBJ1-1,CASSLSSYEAFF,TGTGCCAGCAGTTTATCCAGTTATGAAGCTTTCTTT
.,TRBV9,TRBD2,TRBJ2-3,CASSVNPAGGRDTQYF,TGTGCCAGCAGCGTAAATCCCGCGGGGGGCCGGGATACGCAGTATTTT
.,TRBV18,TRBD1,TRBJ1-2,CASSPMIRTGDYGYTF,TGTGCCAGCTCACCAATGATTAGGACAGGGGATTATGGCTACACCTTC
.,TRBV2,TRBD1,TRBJ1-5,CASRGTGGGNQPQHF,TGTGCCAGCAGAGGGACAGGGGGAGGGAATCAGCCCCAGCATTTT
.,TRBV7-3,TRBD2,TRBJ2-3,CASSLSGGPSDTQYF,TGTGCCAGCAGCTTAAGCGGGGGGCCCTCAGATACGCAGTATTTT
.,TRBV6-5,.,TRBJ2-2,CASSLLYTGELFF,TGTGCCAGCAGCCTCCTTTACACCGGGGAGCTGTTTTTT
.,TRBV12-3/TRBV12-4,TRBD1,TRBJ1-5,CASSSDRGQPQHF,TGTGCCAGCAGTTCGGACAGGGGTCAGCCCCAGCATTTT
.,TRBV2,TRBD1,TRBJ2-3,CASSARQGHITDTQYF,TGTGCCAGCAGTGCCCGACAGGGGCACATCACAGATACGCAGTATTTT
.,TRBV3-1/TRBV3-2,TRBD1,TRBJ2-1,CASSLGQGVAYNEQFF,TGTGCCAGCAGCCTTGGACAGGGGGTTGCCTACAATGAGCAGTTCTTC
.,TRBV30,TRBD1,TRBJ1-6,CAWSGGQGDNSPLHF,TGTGCCTGGAGTGGGGGACAGGGGGATAATTCACCCCTCCACTTT
.,TRBV28,TRBD1,TRBJ2-1,CASSSVRTGLNNEQFF,TGTGCCAGCAGTTCGGTCAGGACAGGGCTCAACAATGAGCAGTTCTTC
.,TRBV11-2,.,TRBJ2-7,CASSSGYTDPTQYF,TGTGCCAGCAGCTCAGGGTACACCGACCCCACGCAGTACTTC